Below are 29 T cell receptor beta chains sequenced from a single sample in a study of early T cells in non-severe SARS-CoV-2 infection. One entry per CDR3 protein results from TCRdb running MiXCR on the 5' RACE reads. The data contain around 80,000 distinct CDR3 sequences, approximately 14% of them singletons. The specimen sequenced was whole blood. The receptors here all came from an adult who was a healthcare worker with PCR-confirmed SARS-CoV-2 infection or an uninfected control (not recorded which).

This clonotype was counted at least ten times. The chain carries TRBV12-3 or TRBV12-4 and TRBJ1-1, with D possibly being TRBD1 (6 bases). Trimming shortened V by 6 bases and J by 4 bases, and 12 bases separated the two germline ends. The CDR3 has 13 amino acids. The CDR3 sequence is CASSLRGGTEAFF. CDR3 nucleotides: TGTGCCAGCAGCTTAAGGGGGGGCACTGAAGCTTTCTTT.

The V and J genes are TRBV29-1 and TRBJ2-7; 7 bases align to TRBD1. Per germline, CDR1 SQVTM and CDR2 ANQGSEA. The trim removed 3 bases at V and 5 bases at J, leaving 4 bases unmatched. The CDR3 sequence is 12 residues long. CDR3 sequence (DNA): TGCAGCGTTGACGGTGACAGGGACGAGCAGTACTTC. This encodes CSVDGDRDEQYF.

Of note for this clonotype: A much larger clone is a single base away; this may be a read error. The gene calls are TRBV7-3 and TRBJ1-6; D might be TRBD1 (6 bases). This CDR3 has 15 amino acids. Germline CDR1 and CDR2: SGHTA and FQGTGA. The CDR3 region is CASSLGHLQNSPPHF. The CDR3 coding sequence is TGTGCCAGCAGCCTGGGACACTTGCAAAATTCACCCCCCCACTTT.

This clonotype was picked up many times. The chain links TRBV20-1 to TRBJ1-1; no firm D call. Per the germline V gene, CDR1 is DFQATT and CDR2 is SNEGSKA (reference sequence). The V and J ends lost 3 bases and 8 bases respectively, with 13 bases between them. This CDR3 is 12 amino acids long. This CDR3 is CSASRTGYEAFF. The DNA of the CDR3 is TGCAGTGCTAGCCGAACCGGCTACGAAGCTTTCTTT.

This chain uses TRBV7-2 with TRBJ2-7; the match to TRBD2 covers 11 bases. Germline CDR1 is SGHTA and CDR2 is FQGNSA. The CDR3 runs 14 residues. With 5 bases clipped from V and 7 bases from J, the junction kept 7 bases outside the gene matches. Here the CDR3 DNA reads TGTGCCAGCAGCCCAGGGGGGACTAGCGGAGAGCAGTACTTC. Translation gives CASSPGGTSGEQYF.

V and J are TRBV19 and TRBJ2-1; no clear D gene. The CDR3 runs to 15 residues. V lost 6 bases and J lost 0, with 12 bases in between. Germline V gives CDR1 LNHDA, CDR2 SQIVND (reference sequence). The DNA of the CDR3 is TGTGCCAGTAGAGCCATAGGCCTCTCCTACAATGAGCAGTTCTTC. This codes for CASRAIGLSYNEQFF.

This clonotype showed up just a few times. CDR3 sequence (DNA): TGTGCCACCAGTGATAGACGGACAGGGGGCCTTGAGCAGTTCTTC. It is translated as CATSDRRTGGLEQFF. J is TRBJ2-1 and V is TRBV24-1, with TRBD1 identical over 11 bases. The CDR3 extends over 15 amino acids. V shed 3 bases, J shed 9 bases, and the junction held 6 bases outside the gene matches. CDR1 is KGHDR, CDR2 SFDVKD, per germline.

The CDR3 DNA sequence: TGCGCCAGCAGTTTCACAAGAAACACCGGGGAGCTGTTTTTT. Encoded protein: CASSFTRNTGELFF. V is TRBV10-2 and J is TRBJ2-2; D unresolved. CDR3 length: 14 amino acids. V lost 5 bases and J 2 bases, leaving 9 bases between the germline ends. Germline CDR1 reads WSHSY; CDR2 reads SAAADI.

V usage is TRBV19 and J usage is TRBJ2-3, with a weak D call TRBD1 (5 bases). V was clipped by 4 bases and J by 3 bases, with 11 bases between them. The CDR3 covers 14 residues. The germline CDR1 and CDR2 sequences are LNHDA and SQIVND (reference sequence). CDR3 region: CASSTIQGTDTQYF. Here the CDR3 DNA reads TGTGCCAGTAGTACGATCCAGGGAACAGATACGCAGTATTTT.

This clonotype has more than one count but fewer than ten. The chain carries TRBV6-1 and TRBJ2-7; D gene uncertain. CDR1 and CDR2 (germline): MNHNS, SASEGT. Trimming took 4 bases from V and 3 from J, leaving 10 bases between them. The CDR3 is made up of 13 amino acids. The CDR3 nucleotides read TGTGCCAGCAGTGTGCAGAGATTCTACGAGCAGTACTTC. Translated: CASSVQRFYEQYF.

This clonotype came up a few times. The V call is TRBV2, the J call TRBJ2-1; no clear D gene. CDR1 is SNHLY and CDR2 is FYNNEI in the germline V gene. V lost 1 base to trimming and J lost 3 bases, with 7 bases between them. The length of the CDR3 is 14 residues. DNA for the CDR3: TGTGCCAGCAGTGAAGAGGGCAGCTACAATGAGCAGTTCTTC. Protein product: CASSEEGSYNEQFF.

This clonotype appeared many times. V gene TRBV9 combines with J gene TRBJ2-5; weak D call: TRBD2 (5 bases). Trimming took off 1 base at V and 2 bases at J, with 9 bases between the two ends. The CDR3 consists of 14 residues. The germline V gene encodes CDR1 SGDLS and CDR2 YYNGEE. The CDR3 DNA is TGTGCCAGCAGCGTAACTAGTTTACAAGAGACCCAGTACTTC. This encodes CASSVTSLQETQYF.

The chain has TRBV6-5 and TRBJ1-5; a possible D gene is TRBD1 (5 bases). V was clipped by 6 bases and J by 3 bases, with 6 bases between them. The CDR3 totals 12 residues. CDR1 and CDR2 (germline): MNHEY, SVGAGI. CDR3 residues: CASRGTNQPQHF. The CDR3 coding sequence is TGTGCCAGCAGAGGGACCAATCAGCCCCAGCATTTT.

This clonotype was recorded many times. CDR3 coding DNA: TGTGCCAGCAGCATCCGGGGACTAGCGGGCGCAGATACGCAGTATTTT. It is translated as CASSIRGLAGADTQYF. The chain combines TRBV7-8 with TRBJ2-3, with 12 bases identical to TRBD2. CDR1 is SGHVS, CDR2 FQNEAQ, per germline. The CDR3 extends over 16 amino acids. The trim removed 5 bases at V and 4 bases at J, leaving 7 bases unmatched. Combining the CDR3 with reference TRBV7-8 and TRBJ2-3 gives the whole variable domain GAGVSQSPRYKVAKRGQDVALRCDPISGHVSLFWYQQALGQGPEFLTYFQNEAQLDKSGLPSDRFFAERPEGSVSTLKIQRTQQEDSAVYLCASSIRGLAGADTQYFGPGTRLTVL.

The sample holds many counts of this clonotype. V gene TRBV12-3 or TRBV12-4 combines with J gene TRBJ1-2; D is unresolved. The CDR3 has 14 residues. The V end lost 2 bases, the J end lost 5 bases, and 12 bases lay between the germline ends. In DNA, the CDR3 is TGTGCCAGCAGTTTATTTTCGGGCGGGTATGGCTACACCTTC. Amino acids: CASSLFSGGYGYTF.

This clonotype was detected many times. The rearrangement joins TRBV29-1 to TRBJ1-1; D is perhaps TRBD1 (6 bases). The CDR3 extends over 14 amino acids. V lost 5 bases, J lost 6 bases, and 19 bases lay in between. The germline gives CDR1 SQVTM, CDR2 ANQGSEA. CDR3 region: CSVHLIRGGAEAFF. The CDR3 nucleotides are TGCAGCGTTCATCTCATAAGGGGGGGCGCTGAAGCTTTCTTT. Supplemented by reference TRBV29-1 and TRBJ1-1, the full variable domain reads SAVISQKPSRDICQRGTSLTIQCQVDSQVTMMFWYRQQPGQSLTLIATANQGSEATYESGFVIDKFPISRPNLTFSTLTVSNMSPEDSSIYLCSVHLIRGGAEAFFGQGTRLTVV.

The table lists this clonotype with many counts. The CDR3 region has the DNA TGTGCCAGCAGCTCAGGGGGGCCGTATAGCAATCAGCCCCAGCATTTT. As protein: CASSSGGPYSNQPQHF. The J gene is TRBJ1-5, the V gene TRBV9, with 7 nucleotides matching TRBD1. The V segment lost 4 bases and the J segment 0 bases; nucleotides outside the gene matches: 7. The CDR3 is made up of 16 amino acids. CDR1 is SGDLS and CDR2 is YYNGEE in the germline V gene.

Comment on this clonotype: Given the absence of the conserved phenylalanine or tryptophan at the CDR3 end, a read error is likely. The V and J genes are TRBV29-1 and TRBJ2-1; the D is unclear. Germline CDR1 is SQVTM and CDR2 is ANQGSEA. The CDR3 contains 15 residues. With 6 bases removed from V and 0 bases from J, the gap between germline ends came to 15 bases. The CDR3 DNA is TGCAGCGTCGAGTGGCCCCCGAGCTCCTACAATGAGCAGTTCTCC. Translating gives CSVEWPPSSYNEQFS.

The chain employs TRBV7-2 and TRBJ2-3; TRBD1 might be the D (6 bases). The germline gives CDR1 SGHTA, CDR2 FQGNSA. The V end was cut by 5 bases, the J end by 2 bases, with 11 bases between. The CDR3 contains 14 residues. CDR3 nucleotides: TGTGCCAGCAGCCCTGACAGGTTCACAGATACGCAGTATTTT. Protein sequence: CASSPDRFTDTQYF.

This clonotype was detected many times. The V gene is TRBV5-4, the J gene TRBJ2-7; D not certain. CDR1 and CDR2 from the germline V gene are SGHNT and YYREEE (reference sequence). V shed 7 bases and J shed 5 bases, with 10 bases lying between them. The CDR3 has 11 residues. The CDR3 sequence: CASGRRDEQYF. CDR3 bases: TGTGCCAGCGGTAGGCGAGACGAGCAGTACTTC.

This chain's CDR3 is CASRPLAGGSPDTQYF. The CDR3 nucleotides read TGTGCCAGCAGGCCGCTAGCGGGGGGGTCCCCCGATACGCAGTATTTT. V usage is TRBV6-6 and J usage is TRBJ2-3, with 12 bases aligning to TRBD2. After removal of 6 bases from V and 6 bases from J, the junction contained 10 bases not matched to a gene. The germline CDR1 and CDR2 sequences are MNHNY and SVGAGI (reference sequence). The length of the CDR3 is 16 residues.

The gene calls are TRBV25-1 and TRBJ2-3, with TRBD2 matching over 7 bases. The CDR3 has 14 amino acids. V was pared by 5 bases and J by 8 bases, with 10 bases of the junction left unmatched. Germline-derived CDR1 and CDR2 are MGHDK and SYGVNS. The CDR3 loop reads CASSKSGATVTQYF. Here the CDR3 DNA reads TGTGCCAGCAGTAAAAGCGGGGCGACTGTTACGCAGTATTTT. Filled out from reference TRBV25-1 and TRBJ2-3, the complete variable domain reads EADIYQTPRYLVIGTGKKITLECSQTMGHDKMYWYQQDPGMELHLIHYSYGVNSTEKGDLSSESTVSRIRTEHFPLTLESARPSHTSQYLCASSKSGATVTQYFGPGTRLTVL.

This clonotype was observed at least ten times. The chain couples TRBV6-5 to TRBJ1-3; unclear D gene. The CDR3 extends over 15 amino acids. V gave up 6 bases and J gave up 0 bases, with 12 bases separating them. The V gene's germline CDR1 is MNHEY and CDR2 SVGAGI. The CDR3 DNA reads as TGTGCCAGCAGCTCCAGGATCCGCTCTGGAAACACCATATATTTT. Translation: CASSSRIRSGNTIYF.

CDR3 amino acids: CAWSVGQSSTDTQYF. CDR3 nucleotides: TGTGCCTGGAGTGTTGGACAGTCTAGCACAGATACGCAGTATTTT. The chain employs TRBV30 and TRBJ2-3; possibly TRBD1 for D (6 bases). Germline CDR1 GTSNPN, CDR2 SVGIG (reference sequence). This CDR3 is built from 15 residues. With 0 bases removed from V and 0 bases from J, the gap between germline ends came to 10 bases. Combining the CDR3 with reference TRBV30 and TRBJ2-3 gives the whole variable domain SQTIHQWPATLVQPVGSPLSLECTVEGTSNPNLYWYRQAAGRGLQLLFYSVGIGQISSEVPQNLSASRPQDRQFILSSKKLLLSDSGFYLCAWSVGQSSTDTQYFGPGTRLTVL.

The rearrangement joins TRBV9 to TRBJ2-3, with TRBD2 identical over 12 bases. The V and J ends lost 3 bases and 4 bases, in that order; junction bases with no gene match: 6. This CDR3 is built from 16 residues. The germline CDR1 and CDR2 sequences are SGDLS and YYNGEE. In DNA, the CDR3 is TGTGCCAGCAGCGGACCCCTAGCGGGGGGGTCAGATACGCAGTATTTT. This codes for CASSGPLAGGSDTQYF.

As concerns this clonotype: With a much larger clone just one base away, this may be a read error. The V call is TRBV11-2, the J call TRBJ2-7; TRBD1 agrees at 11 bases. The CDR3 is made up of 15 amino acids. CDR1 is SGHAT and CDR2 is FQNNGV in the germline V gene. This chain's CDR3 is CASSRRTGGIDEQCF. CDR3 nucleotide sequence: TGTGCCAGCAGCCGGAGGACAGGGGGCATCGACGAGCAGTGCTTC.

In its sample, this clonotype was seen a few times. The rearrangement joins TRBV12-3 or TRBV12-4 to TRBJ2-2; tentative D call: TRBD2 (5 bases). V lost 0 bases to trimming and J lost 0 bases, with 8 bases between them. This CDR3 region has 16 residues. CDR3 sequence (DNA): TGTGCCAGCAGTTTAGCGGGGAGACCGAACACCGGGGAGCTGTTTTTT. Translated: CASSLAGRPNTGELFF.

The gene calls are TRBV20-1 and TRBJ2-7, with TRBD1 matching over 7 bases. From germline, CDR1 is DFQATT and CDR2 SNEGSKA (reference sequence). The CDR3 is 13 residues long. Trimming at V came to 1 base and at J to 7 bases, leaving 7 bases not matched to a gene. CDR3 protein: CSARGQGAREQYF. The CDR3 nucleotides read TGCAGTGCTAGAGGACAGGGAGCACGGGAGCAGTACTTC.

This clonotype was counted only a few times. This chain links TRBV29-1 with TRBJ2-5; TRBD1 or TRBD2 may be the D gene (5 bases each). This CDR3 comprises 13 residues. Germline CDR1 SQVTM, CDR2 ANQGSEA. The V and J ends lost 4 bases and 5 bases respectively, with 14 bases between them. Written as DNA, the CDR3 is TGCAGCGTTGTTGAGGGGCGCGGGGAGACCCAGTACTTC. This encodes CSVVEGRGETQYF.